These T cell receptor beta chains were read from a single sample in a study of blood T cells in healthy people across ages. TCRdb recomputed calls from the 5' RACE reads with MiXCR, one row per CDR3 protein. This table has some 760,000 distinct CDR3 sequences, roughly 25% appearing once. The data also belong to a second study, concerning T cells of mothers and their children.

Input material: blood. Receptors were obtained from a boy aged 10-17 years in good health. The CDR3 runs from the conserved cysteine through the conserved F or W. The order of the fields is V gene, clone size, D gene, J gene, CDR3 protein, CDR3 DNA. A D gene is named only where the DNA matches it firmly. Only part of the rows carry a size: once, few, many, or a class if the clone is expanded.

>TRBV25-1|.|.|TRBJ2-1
CATPFPSYNEQFF
TGTGCCACCCCGTTCCCCTCCTACAATGAGCAGTTCTTC
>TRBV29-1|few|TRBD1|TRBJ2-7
CSVSGTGMWYEQYF
TGCAGCGTATCCGGGACAGGGATGTGGTACGAGCAGTACTTC
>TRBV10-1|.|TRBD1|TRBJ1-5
CAILQGSNQPQHF
TGCGCCATCTTACAGGGGAGCAATCAGCCCCAGCATTTT
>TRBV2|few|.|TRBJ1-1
CASSVAEMNTEAFF
TGTGCCAGCAGTGTGGCGGAAATGAACACTGAAGCTTTCTTT
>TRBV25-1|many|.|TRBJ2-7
CASSGSTYEQYF
TGTGCCAGCTCCGGTTCTACCTACGAGCAGTACTTC
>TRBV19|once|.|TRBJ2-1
CASSIDGDSHEQFF
TGTGCCAGTAGTATAGATGGGGATTCCCATGAGCAGTTCTTC
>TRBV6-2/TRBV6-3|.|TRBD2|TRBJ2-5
CASGANQLAVWETQYF
TGTGCCAGCGGAGCCAACCAGCTAGCGGTCTGGGAGACTCAGTACTTC
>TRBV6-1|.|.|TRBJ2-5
CASTDRGGEETQYF
TGTGCCAGCACTGATAGGGGTGGCGAGGAGACCCAGTACTTC
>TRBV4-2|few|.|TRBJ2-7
CASSQDRGSPYEQYF
TGTGCCAGCAGCCAAGATCGGGGCAGCCCCTACGAGCAGTACTTC
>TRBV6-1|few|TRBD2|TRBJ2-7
CASRMVGGRAAYEQYF
TGTGCCAGCAGAATGGTCGGGGGGAGAGCGGCCTACGAGCAGTACTTC
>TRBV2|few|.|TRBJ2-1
CASKGTFYNEQFF
TGTGCCAGCAAGGGGACTTTCTACAATGAGCAGTTCTTC
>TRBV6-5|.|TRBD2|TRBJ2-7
CASSNLAGGGEQYF
TGTGCCAGCAGTAATTTAGCGGGGGGGGGCGAGCAGTACTTC
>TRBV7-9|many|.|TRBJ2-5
CASSLGGDETQYF
TGTGCCAGCAGCTTAGGAGGAGATGAGACCCAGTACTTC
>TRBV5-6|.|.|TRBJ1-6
CASSLDNYNSPLHF
TGTGCCAGCAGCTTGGACAACTATAATTCACCCCTCCACTTT
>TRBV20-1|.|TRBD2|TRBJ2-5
CSASGELGETQYF
TGCAGTGCAAGCGGGGAGTTGGGAGAGACCCAGTACTTC
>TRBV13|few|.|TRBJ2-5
CASSSTGTSDLSSYEQHF
TGTGCCAGCAGCTCAACCGGGACATCGGATCTCAGCTCCTACGAGCAGCACTTC
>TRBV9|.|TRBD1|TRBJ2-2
CASSFRGTGNTGELFF
TGTGCCAGCAGCTTCCGCGGGACAGGGAACACCGGGGAGCTGTTTTTT
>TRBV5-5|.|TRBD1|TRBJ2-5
CASSLRIGQGRTQYF
TGTGCCAGCAGCTTGAGAATAGGACAGGGACGGACCCAGTACTTC
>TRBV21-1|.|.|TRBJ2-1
CASSKKQSSYNEQFF
TGTGCCAGCAGCAAAAAACAGAGCTCCTACAATGAGCAGTTCTTC
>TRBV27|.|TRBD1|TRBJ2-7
CASSSQRLDRWRIGEQYF
TGTGCCAGCAGTTCCCAACGCCTGGACAGGTGGCGCATCGGCGAGCAGTACTTC
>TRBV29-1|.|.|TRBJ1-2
CSVDPQDRGYGYTF
TGCAGCGTTGATCCACAGGATCGGGGCTATGGCTACACCTTC
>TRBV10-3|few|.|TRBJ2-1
CAISGGDSETNEQFF
TGTGCCATCAGTGGAGGAGACAGTGAAACCAATGAGCAGTTCTTC
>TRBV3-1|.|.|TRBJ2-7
CASSPVGTTSSYEQYF
TGTGCCAGCAGCCCGGTGGGGACAACTAGCTCCTACGAGCAGTACTTC
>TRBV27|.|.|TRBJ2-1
CASSFDLYNEQFF
TGTGCCAGCAGTTTCGACTTATACAATGAGCAGTTCTTC
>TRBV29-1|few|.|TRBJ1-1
CSVVSGSQTEAFF
TGCAGCGTTGTGTCCGGGTCTCAAACTGAAGCTTTCTTT
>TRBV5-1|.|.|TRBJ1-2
CASSLGPTSIGYTF
TGCGCCAGCAGCTTGGGACCGACCTCGATTGGCTACACCTTC
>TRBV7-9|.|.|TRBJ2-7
CASSSVHLDSYEQYF
TGTGCCAGCAGCTCGGTCCATCTCGACTCCTACGAGCAGTACTTC
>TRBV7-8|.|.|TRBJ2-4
CASTPRLGVGKNIQYF
TGTGCCAGCACCCCAAGGCTCGGGGTGGGCAAAAACATTCAGTACTTC
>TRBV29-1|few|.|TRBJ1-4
CSVASGREKLFF
TGCAGCGTGGCCTCGGGACGGGAAAAACTGTTTTTT
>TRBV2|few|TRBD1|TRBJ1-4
CASSMGQAYNEKLFF
TGTGCCAGCAGTATGGGACAGGCTTATAATGAAAAACTGTTTTTT
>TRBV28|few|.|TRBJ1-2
CASSLEGFWNYGYTF
TGTGCCAGCAGTTTAGAGGGGTTTTGGAACTATGGCTACACCTTC
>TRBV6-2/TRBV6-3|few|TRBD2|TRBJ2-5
CASSRGTSGMRETQYF
TGTGCCAGCAGCCGCGGGACTAGCGGAATGAGGGAGACCCAGTACTTC
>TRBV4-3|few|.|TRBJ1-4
CASSPDVEEKLFF
TGCGCCAGCAGCCCGGACGTGGAGGAAAAACTGTTTTTT
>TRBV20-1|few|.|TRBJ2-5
CSARNAFGGQETQYF
TGCAGTGCTAGGAACGCCTTTGGGGGTCAAGAGACCCAGTACTTC
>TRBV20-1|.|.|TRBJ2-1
CSIGRTNEQFF
TGCAGTATAGGACGCACCAATGAGCAGTTCTTC
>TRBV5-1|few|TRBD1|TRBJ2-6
CASSLVPFTGTGSGANVLTF
TGCGCCAGCAGCTTGGTTCCATTCACCGGGACAGGCTCTGGGGCCAACGTCCTGACTTTC
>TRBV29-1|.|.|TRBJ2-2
CSASTNTGELFF
TGCAGCGCTAGTACGAACACCGGGGAGCTGTTTTTT
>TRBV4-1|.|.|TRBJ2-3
CTSSPQGGVTDTQYF
TGCACCAGCAGCCCGCAGGGGGGGGTAACAGATACGCAGTATTTT
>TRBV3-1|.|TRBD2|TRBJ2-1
CASSQTRTSGRGEQFF
TGTGCCAGCAGCCAAACGCGGACTAGCGGGCGCGGTGAGCAGTTCTTC
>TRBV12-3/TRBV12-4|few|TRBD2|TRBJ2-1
CASSPSGGPHSEQFF
TGTGCCAGCAGTCCCAGCGGGGGGCCCCACAGTGAGCAGTTCTTC